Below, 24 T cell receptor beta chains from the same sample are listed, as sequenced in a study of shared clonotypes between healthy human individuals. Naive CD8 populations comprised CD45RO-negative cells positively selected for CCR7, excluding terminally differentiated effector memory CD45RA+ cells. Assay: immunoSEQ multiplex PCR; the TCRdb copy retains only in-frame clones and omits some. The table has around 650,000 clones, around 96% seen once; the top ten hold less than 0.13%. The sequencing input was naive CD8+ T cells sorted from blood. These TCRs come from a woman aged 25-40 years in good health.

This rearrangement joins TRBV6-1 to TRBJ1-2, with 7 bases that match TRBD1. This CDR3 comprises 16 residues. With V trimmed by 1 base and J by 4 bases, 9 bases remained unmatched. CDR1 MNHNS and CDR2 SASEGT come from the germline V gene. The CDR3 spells CASSEVGTDNFYGYTF. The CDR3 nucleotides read TGTGCCAGCAGTGAAGTCGGGACAGACAATTTCTATGGCTACACCTTC.

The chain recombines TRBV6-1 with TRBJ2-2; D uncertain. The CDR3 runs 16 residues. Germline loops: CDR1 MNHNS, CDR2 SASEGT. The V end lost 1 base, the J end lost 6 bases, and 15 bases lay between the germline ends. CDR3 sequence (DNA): TGTGCCAGCAGTGAAGTTTTCACGGGTGCTCCCGGGGAGCTGTTTTTT. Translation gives CASSEVFTGAPGELFF.

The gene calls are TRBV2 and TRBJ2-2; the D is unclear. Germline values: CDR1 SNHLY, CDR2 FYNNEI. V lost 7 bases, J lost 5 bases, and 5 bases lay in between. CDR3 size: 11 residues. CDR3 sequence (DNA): TGTGCCAGCAAGGAAACCGGGGAGCTGTTTTTT. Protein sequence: CASKETGELFF.

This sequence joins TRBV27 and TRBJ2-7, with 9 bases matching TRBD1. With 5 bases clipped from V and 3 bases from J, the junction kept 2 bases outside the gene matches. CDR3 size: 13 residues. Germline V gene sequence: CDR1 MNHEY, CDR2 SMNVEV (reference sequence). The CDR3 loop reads CASSPDRGYEQYF. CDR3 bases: TGTGCCAGCAGTCCGGACAGGGGCTACGAGCAGTACTTC.

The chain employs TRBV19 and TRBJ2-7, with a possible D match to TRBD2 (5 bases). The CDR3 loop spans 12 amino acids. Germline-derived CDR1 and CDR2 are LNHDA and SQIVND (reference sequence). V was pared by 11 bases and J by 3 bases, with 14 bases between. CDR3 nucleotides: TGTGCCCCAGATGGAGGCGGCTACGAGCAGTACTTC. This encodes CAPDGGGYEQYF.

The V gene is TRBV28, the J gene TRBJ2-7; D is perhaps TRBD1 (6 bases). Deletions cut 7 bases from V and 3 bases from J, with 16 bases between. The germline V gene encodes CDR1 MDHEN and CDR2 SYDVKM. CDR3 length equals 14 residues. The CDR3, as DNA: TGTGCCAGCAAACCGGGACACCCAATCTACGAGCAGTACTTC. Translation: CASKPGHPIYEQYF.

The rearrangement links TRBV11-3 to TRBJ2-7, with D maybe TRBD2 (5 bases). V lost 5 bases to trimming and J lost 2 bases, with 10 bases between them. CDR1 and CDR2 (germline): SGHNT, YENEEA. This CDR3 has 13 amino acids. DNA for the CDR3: TGTGCCAGCAGCGAGGGATCCGCCTACGAGCAGTACTTC. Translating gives CASSEGSAYEQYF.

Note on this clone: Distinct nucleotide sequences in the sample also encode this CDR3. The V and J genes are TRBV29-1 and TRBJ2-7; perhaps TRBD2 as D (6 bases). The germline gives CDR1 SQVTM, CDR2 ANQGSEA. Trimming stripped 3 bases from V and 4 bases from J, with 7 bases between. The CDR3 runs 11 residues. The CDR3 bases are TGCAGCGTTGAGGAGGGGTACGAGCAGTACTTC. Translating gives CSVEEGYEQYF.

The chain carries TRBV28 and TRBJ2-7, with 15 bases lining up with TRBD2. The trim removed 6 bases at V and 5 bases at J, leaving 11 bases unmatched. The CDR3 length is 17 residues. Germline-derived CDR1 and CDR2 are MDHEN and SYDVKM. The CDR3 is CASSNLGLAGGPNEQYF. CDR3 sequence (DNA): TGTGCCAGCAGCAACCTGGGACTAGCGGGAGGCCCGAACGAGCAGTACTTC. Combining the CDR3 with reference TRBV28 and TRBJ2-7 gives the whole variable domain DVKVTQSSRYLVKRTGEKVFLECVQDMDHENMFWYRQDPGLGLRLIYFSYDVKMKEKGDIPEGYSVSREKKERFSLILESASTNQTSMYLCASSNLGLAGGPNEQYFGPGTRLTVT.

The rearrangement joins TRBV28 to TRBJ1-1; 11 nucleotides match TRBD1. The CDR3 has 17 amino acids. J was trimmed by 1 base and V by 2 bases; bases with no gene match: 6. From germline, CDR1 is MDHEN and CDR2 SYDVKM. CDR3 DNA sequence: TGTGCCAGCAGTTTAGCGGGACAGGGGGGGTGGAACACTGAAGCTTTCTTT. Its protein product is CASSLAGQGGWNTEAFF.

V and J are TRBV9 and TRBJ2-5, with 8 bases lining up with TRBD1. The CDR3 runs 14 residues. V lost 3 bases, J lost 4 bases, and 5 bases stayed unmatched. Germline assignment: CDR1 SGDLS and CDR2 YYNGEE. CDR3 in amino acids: CASSAAGGVETQYF. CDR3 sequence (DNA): TGTGCCAGCAGCGCCGCAGGGGGCGTAGAGACCCAGTACTTC.

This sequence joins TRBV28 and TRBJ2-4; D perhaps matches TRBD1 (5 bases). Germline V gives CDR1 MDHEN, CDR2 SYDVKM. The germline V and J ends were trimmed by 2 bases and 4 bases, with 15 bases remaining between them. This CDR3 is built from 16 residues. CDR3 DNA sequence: TGTGCCAGCAGTTTAAAGGGGCTTATCCAGAAAAACATTCAGTACTTC. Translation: CASSLKGLIQKNIQYF.

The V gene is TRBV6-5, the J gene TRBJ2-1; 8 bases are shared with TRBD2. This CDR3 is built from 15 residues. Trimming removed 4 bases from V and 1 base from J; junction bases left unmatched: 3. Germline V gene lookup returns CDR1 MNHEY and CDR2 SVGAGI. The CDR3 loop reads CASSWSGSSYNEQFF. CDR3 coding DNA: TGTGCCAGCAGTTGGAGCGGGAGTTCCTACAATGAGCAGTTCTTC.

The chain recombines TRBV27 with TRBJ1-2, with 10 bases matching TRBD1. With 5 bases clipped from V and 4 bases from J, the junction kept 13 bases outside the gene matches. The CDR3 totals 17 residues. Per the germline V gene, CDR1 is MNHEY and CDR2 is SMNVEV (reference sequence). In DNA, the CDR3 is TGTGCCAGCAGTGCAATCGGACAGGGGGGCTGGTCCTATGGCTACACCTTC. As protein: CASSAIGQGGWSYGYTF.

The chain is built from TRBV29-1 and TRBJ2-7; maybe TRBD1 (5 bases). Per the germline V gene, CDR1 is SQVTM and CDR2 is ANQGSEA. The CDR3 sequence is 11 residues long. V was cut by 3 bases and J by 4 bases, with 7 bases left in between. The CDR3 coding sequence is TGCAGCGTTGATGACAGTTACGAGCAGTACTTC. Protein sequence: CSVDDSYEQYF.

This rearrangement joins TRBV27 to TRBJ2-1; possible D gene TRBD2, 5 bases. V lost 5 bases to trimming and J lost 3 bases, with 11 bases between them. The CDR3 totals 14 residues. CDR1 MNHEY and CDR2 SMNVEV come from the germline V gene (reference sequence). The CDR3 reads CASSISDYYNEQFF. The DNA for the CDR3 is TGTGCCAGCAGTATTAGCGATTACTACAATGAGCAGTTCTTC.

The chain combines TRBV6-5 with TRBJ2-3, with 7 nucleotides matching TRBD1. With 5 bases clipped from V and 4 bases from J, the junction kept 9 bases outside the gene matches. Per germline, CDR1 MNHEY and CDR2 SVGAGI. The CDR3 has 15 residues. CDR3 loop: CASSQWGQGADTQYF. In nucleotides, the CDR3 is TGTGCCAGCAGTCAGTGGGGGCAGGGGGCAGATACGCAGTATTTT.

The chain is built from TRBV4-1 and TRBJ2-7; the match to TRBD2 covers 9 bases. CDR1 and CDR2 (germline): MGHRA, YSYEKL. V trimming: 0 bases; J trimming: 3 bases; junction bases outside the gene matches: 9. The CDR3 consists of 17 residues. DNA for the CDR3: TGCGCCAGCAGCCAAGAGGGGGCTAGCGGGGAGGACTACGAGCAGTACTTC. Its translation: CASSQEGASGEDYEQYF.

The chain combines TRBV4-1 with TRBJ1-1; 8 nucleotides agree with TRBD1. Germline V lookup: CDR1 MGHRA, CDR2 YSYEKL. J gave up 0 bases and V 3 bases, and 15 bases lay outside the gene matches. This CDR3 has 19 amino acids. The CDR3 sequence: CASSHLGGRGLMLNTEAFF. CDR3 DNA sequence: TGCGCCAGCAGCCATTTGGGAGGCAGGGGGCTAATGTTGAACACTGAAGCTTTCTTT.

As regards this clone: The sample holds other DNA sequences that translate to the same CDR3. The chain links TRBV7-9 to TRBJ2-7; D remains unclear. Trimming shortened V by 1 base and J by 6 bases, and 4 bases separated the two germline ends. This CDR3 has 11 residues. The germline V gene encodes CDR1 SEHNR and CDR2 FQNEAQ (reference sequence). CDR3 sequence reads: CASSLVGEQYF. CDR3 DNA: TGTGCCAGCAGCTTAGTAGGCGAGCAGTACTTC. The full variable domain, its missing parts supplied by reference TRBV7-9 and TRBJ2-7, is DTGVSQNPRHKITKRGQNVTFRCDPISEHNRLYWYRQTLGQGPEFLTYFQNEAQLEKSRLLSDRFSAERPKGSFSTLEIQRTEQGDSAMYLCASSLVGEQYFGPGTRLTVT.

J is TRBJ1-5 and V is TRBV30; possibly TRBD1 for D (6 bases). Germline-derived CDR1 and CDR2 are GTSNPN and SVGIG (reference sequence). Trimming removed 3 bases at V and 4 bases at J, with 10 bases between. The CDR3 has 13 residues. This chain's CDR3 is CAWSEGGNQPQHF. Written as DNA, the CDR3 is TGTGCCTGGAGCGAAGGGGGTAATCAGCCCCAGCATTTT.

CDR3 in DNA: TGTGCCAGTAGTGGGGACAGAAGCTATGGCTACACCTTC. Its translation: CASSGDRSYGYTF. This chain links TRBV19 with TRBJ1-2; 7 bases fit TRBD1. V shed 5 bases, J shed 4 bases, and the junction held 4 bases outside the gene matches. Per the germline V gene, CDR1 is LNHDA and CDR2 is SQIVND (reference sequence). The CDR3 is made up of 13 amino acids.

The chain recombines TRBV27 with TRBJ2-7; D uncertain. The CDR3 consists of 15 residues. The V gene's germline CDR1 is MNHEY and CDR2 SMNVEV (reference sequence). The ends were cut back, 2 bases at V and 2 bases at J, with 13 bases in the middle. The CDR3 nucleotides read TGTGCCAGCAGTTTAGGGCCAACCGGACCCTACGAGCAGTACTTC. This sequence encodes CASSLGPTGPYEQYF.

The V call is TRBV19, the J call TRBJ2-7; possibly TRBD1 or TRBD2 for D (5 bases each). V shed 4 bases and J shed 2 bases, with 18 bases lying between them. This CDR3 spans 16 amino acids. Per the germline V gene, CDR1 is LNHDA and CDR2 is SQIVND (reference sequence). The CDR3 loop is CASSKGTVEKPYEQYF. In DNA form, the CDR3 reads TGTGCCAGTAGTAAAGGGACCGTAGAGAAACCCTACGAGCAGTACTTC. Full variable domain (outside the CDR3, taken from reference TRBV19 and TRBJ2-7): DGGITQSPKYLFRKEGQNVTLSCEQNLNHDAMYWYRQDPGQGLRLIYYSQIVNDFQKGDIAEGYSVSREKKESFPLTVTSAQKNPTAFYLCASSKGTVEKPYEQYFGPGTRLTVT.